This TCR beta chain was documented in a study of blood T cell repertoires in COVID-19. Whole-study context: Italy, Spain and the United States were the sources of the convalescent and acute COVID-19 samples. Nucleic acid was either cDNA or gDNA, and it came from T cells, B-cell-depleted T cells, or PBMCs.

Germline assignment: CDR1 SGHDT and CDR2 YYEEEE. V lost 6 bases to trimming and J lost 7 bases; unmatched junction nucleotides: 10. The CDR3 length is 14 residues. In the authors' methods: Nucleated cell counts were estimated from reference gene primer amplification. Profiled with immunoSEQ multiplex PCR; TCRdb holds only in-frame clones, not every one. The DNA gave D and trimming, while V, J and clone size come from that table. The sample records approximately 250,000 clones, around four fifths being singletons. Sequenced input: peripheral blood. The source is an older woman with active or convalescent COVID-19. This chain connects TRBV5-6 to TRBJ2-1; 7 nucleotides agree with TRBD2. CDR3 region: CASKSRRGKNEQFF. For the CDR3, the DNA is TGTGCCAGCAAAAGCAGGCGGGGGAAAAATGAGCAGTTCTTC.